This T cell receptor (beta chain) was found in a study of PD-1 blockade in mismatch repair-deficient tumors. V dropped 4 bases and J dropped 4 bases, with 20 bases sitting between them. This CDR3 contains 17 residues. Germline lookup yields CDR1 KGHSH and CDR2 LQKENI. PCR or immunohistochemistry showed mismatch repair deficiency in every enrolled patient. Generated by immunoSEQ multiplex PCR, the TCRdb table keeps only in-frame clones and is missing some. In the table there are under 95,000 clones, about four fifths of which are singletons. The specimen comprised peripheral blood, sampled 44 weeks after starting pembrolizumab. The gene calls are TRBV18 and TRBJ2-1, with a tentative D call TRBD2 (5 bases). The sequence came from an adult with mismatch repair-deficient cancer. CDR3 nucleotide sequence: TGTGCCAGCTCACTCAGTAGGGCCGCCCCGGGATACAATGAGCAGTTCTTC. Residues: CASSLSRAAPGYNEQFF.